Below are 20 T cell receptor beta chains sequenced from a single sample in a study of neurological immune-mediated disorders (dated by TCRdb to between 2018 and 2021). Library method: 5' RACE. The sequencer listed for this sample is Illumina HiSeq 2500. Clones were called with MiXCR by TCRdb after fastp trimmed the public reads at Q25, and only in-frame beta chains were retained. All rows with the same CDR3 protein become a single entry with the most common DNA and genes. The sample contains some 77,000 distinct CDR3 sequences, about 9.4% of them found a single time. The top ten constitute approximately 1.5% of the sample. Sequences were obtained from PBMCs. These receptor sequences come from a man aged 50-60 years in good health.

This clonotype was recorded at least ten times. This rearrangement joins TRBV6-1 to TRBJ2-7, with 10 bases matching TRBD2. The germline CDR1 and CDR2 sequences are MNHNS and SASEGT. The trim removed 6 bases at V and 6 bases at J, leaving 8 bases unmatched. The CDR3 is 14 residues long. CDR3 region: CASSLPAGGSEQYF. In DNA, the CDR3 is TGTGCCAGCAGCCTACCAGCGGGAGGGTCCGAGCAGTACTTC.

The CDR3 sequence is CASSLTWDSVAPLHF. CDR3 DNA sequence: TGTGCCAGCAGCCTAACCTGGGACAGCGTGGCGCCCCTCCACTTT. V and J are TRBV3-2 and TRBJ1-6; the DNA was not used to check the table's D call, TRBD1. TRBV3-2 is annotated as a pseudogene. The CDR3 is 15 residues long.

The table lists this clonotype with many counts. J is TRBJ1-5 and V is TRBV4-2; TRBD1 might be the D (6 bases). Trimming cost V 5 bases and J 5 bases, with 13 bases left between them. This CDR3 has 14 residues. Germline-derived CDR1 and CDR2 are LGHNA and YNFKEQ. The DNA of the CDR3 is TGTGCCAGCAGCTACAGACAGGAGGATCAGCCCCAGCATTTT. Its protein product is CASSYRQEDQPQHF.

In this sample, this clonotype turned up many times. The rearrangement uses TRBV6-5 and TRBJ2-1, with D perhaps TRBD1 (6 bases). Between the trimmed V and J ends, which lost 6 bases and 0 bases, there was a span of 15 bases. CDR3 length: 16 residues. Germline CDR1 reads MNHEY; CDR2 reads SVGAGI. CDR3 in DNA: TGTGCCAGCAGACCCCAGGACAGCCTCTCCTACAATGAGCAGTTCTTC. Protein sequence: CASRPQDSLSYNEQFF.

This clonotype was counted many times. The chain links TRBV20-1 to TRBJ2-1; D is uncertain. Trimming removed 2 bases from V and 9 bases from J, with 8 bases in between. CDR1 and CDR2 from the germline V gene are DFQATT and SNEGSKA (reference sequence). The CDR3 sequence is 11 residues long. The DNA for the CDR3 is TGCAGTGCTAGAACACGACCTGAGCAGTTCTTC. Translated, it gives CSARTRPEQFF.

Points on this clonotype: This may be a read error, as it is one base from a much larger clone. The CDR3 DNA reads as TGTGCCAGCAGGGGGACTAGCGGGACATCCTACGAGCAGTACTTC. It specifies CASRGTSGTSYEQYF. The chain links TRBV6-6 to TRBJ2-7; 13 bases are shared with TRBD2. V was clipped by 6 bases and J by 1 base; unmatched bases: 3. The CDR3 covers 15 residues. Germline V CDR1 and CDR2: MNHNY, SVGAGI (reference sequence).

The chain couples TRBV24-1 to TRBJ2-1; maybe TRBD1 (6 bases). V was trimmed by 5 bases and J by 3 bases, leaving 7 bases between them. This CDR3 has 13 amino acids. Germline V CDR1 and CDR2: KGHDR, SFDVKD. This chain's CDR3 is CATSAGVYNEQFF. CDR3 DNA: TGTGCCACCAGTGCAGGGGTCTACAATGAGCAGTTCTTC.

About this clonotype: At one boundary the junction diverges from the germline segment, which might be a read error. This sequence joins TRBV7-2 and TRBJ1-4; TRBD1 might be the D (5 bases). Germline CDR1 and CDR2: SGHTA and FQGNSA. This CDR3 region has 15 residues. The CDR3: CASRSEGRANEKLVF. The CDR3 coding sequence is TGTGCCAGCAGGTCAGAGGGACGTGCTAATGAAAAACTGGTTTTT.

This chain links TRBV5-1 with TRBJ2-5; unclear D gene. V lost 0 bases and J lost 3, with 9 bases in between. This CDR3 spans 14 amino acids. Germline values: CDR1 SGHRS, CDR2 YFSETQ. The CDR3 nucleotides are TGCGCCAGCAGCTTGGGGACGGCTAAAGAGACCCAGTACTTC. Translation gives CASSLGTAKETQYF.

The chain uses TRBV28 and TRBJ2-7; unclear D gene. Germline V gene data show CDR1 as MDHEN and CDR2 as SYDVKM. The V gene lost 9 bases and the J gene lost 2 bases, with 14 bases spanning the gap. The CDR3 has 13 amino acids. CDR3 DNA: TGTGCCAGTCTTCGTGGTGGGCCCTACGAGCAGTACTTC. Translated, it gives CASLRGGPYEQYF.

This clonotype was found a few times. The CDR3 nucleotides read TGCGCCAGCAGCTTGTCTGTAGCGGGGAGGAATGAGCAGTTCTTC. Translation: CASSLSVAGRNEQFF. The rearrangement uses TRBV5-1 and TRBJ2-1; TRBD2 matches 8 bases. The V and J ends lost 1 base and 7 bases, in that order; junction bases with no gene match: 7. CDR1 is SGHRS, CDR2 YFSETQ, per germline. This CDR3 comprises 15 residues. Full variable domain (outside the CDR3, taken from reference TRBV5-1 and TRBJ2-1): KAGVTQTPRYLIKTRGQQVTLSCSPISGHRSVSWYQQTPGQGLQFLFEYFSETQRNKGNFPGRFSGRQFSNSRSEMNVSTLELGDSALYLCASSLSVAGRNEQFFGPGTRLTVL.

In this sample, this clonotype turned up many times. This chain joins TRBV20-1 and TRBJ2-7; D perhaps matches TRBD2 (6 bases). V dropped 3 bases and J dropped 3 bases, with 9 bases sitting between them. The V gene's germline CDR1 is DFQATT and CDR2 SNEGSKA (reference sequence). The CDR3 consists of 12 residues. Here the CDR3 reads CSASGRVYEQYF. In DNA form, the CDR3 reads TGCAGTGCTAGCGGGAGAGTCTACGAGCAGTACTTC.

In its sample, this clonotype was seen many times. The chain couples TRBV5-1 to TRBJ2-5; perhaps TRBD1 as D (5 bases). This CDR3 region has 14 residues. CDR1 and CDR2 (germline): SGHRS, YFSETQ. Trimming pared 0 bases from V and 5 bases from J, leaving 11 bases between. In DNA form, the CDR3 reads TGCGCCAGCAGCTTGGAGGGGCGCTGGGAGACCCAGTACTTC. Amino acid sequence: CASSLEGRWETQYF.

A word on this clonotype: This could be a read error, since a much larger clone is one nucleotide away. V usage is TRBV12-3 or TRBV12-4 and J usage is TRBJ2-1; D uncertain. This CDR3 region has 16 residues. The CDR3 reads CASRGKESSSYNKQFF. The DNA for the CDR3 is TGTGCCAGCAGGGGGAAGGAGAGTAGCTCCTACAATAAGCAGTTCTTC.

Regarding this clonotype: A much more abundant neighbour one base away suggests this may be a read error. No conserved phenylalanine or tryptophan is present at the end of the CDR3, so a read error is the likely explanation. V and J are TRBV5-1 and TRBJ2-7, with D possibly being TRBD1 (6 bases). Between the trimmed V and J ends, which lost 1 base and 3 bases, there was a span of 11 bases. Per germline, CDR1 SGHRS and CDR2 YFSETQ. This CDR3 comprises 14 residues. This CDR3 reads CASSLFVGGYEQYL. CDR3 coding DNA: TGCGCCAGCAGCTTGTTTGTAGGGGGCTACGAGCAGTACCTC.

The sample holds a few counts of this clonotype. The J gene is TRBJ2-5, the V gene TRBV5-1; 8 bases align to TRBD1. V was clipped by 3 bases and J by 2 bases; unmatched bases: 9. This CDR3 has 16 amino acids. The germline CDR1 and CDR2 sequences are SGHRS and YFSETQ. Written as DNA, the CDR3 is TGCGCCAGCAGCTCTGGGGACAGGTCACTGCAAGAGACCCAGTACTTC. Residues: CASSSGDRSLQETQYF.

The chain carries TRBV11-2 and TRBJ2-1; the D call may be TRBD1 or TRBD2 (6 bases each). Germline-derived CDR1 and CDR2 are SGHAT and FQNNGV. The V end lost 5 bases, the J end lost 1 base, and 12 bases lay between the germline ends. The CDR3 runs to 15 residues. CDR3 DNA sequence: TGTGCCAGCAGCCCGGGGGCTGAGTCCTACAATGAGCAGTTCTTC. This encodes CASSPGAESYNEQFF.

This clonotype was detected many times. V is TRBV10-2 and J is TRBJ1-2; D not resolved. This CDR3 has 13 residues. Germline V CDR1 and CDR2: WSHSY, SAAADI. V lost 3 bases and J 8 bases, leaving 13 bases between the germline ends. CDR3 in amino acids: CASSDLERRGYTF. The CDR3 coding sequence is TGCGCCAGCAGTGACCTCGAGAGAAGAGGCTACACCTTC.

This clonotype was seen repeatedly, ten times or more. A read error may account for a junction end that differs from germline. The rearrangement uses TRBV7-2 and TRBJ2-7; the D gene is possibly TRBD1 (5 bases). Germline V gives CDR1 SGHTA, CDR2 FQGNSA. This CDR3 has 15 residues. In DNA, the CDR3 is TGTGCCAGCAGCTTAGGGTCAGGGAATTCCTGCGAGCAGTACTTC. This sequence encodes CASSLGSGNSCEQYF.

This clonotype was seen ten or more times. The V and J genes are TRBV5-1 and TRBJ2-3, with no clear D. CDR3 length: 14 amino acids. The V gene's germline CDR1 is SGHRS and CDR2 YFSETQ. V dropped 4 bases and J dropped 0 bases, with 9 bases sitting between them. The CDR3 spells CASSPVPSTDTQYF. The CDR3 bases are TGCGCCAGCAGCCCGGTCCCTAGCACAGATACGCAGTATTTT. The full variable domain, with the rest looked up from reference TRBV5-1 and TRBJ2-3, is KAGVTQTPRYLIKTRGQQVTLSCSPISGHRSVSWYQQTPGQGLQFLFEYFSETQRNKGNFPGRFSGRQFSNSRSEMNVSTLELGDSALYLCASSPVPSTDTQYFGPGTRLTVL.